This T cell receptor (beta chain) was obtained from a study of Graves' ophthalmopathy and Graves' hyperthyroidism. Findings and limits, study-wide: Detection in blood was also observed for most expanded thyroid clonotypes above 0.001 frequency.

Concerning this clonotype: The antigen is undetermined.

Newly diagnosed hyperthyroidism donors, aged 18 to 65, duration under 2 months. RNA transcripts were the template, and TCR beta CDR3 regions were amplified from them. The workflow started with a first-round RT-PCR run with HTBI primers and then moved on to a second-round multiplex PCR. In TCRdb, the multiplex PCR reads were re-called with MiXCR into one record per CDR3 protein. The repertoire holds about 1.1 million distinct CDR3 sequences, with about 36% as singletons. CDR1 is WSHSY, CDR2 SAAADI, per germline. The CDR3 totals 15 residues. V was trimmed by 8 bases and J by 5 bases, leaving 19 bases between them.

What was sequenced was peripheral blood or thyroid tissue (not recorded which). The receptor was derived from an adult man with Graves' hyperthyroidism. This sequence joins TRBV10-2 and TRBJ1-5; TRBD1 might be the D (6 bases). The CDR3 DNA reads TGCGCCAGCCACCGTACAGGGAGCTCGGATCAGCCCCAGCATTTT. Its translation: CASHRTGSSDQPQHF.